One and the same sample provided the 24 T cell receptor beta chains below, sequenced in a study of a mutant IDH1 vaccine in newly diagnosed glioma (dated by TCRdb to about 2021). For these receptors, no antigen is known. Library creation used the immunoSEQ multiplex PCR assay. This is the immuneACCESS table as TCRdb keeps it, with only in-frame sequences that have V and J called. A part of the clones is gone; compared with another copy, unresolved V genes explain less than half, and the rest is unexplained. Present in this sample are about 30,000 clones, roughly 89% of which were seen just once. More than 20% of the sample is taken by the ten largest. The time point label, as the study defines it: week 11, during vaccination. Each vaccine dose was 300 ug of a 20-mer mutant IDH1 peptide in Montanide, given subcutaneously with topical imiquimod. The sequencing used PBMCs, collected from a glioma patient whose treatment included an IDH1 peptide vaccine. The receptors shown here come from a man aged 18 to 35 with glioma.

This rearrangement joins TRBV19 to TRBJ2-4; 10 bases are a match to TRBD1. This CDR3 spans 16 amino acids. Per the germline V gene, CDR1 is LNHDA and CDR2 is SQIVND (reference sequence). With 0 bases clipped from V and 5 bases from J, the junction kept 4 bases outside the gene matches. In DNA, the CDR3 is TGTGCCAGTAGTATAGATGGGGACAGGGGTCAAAACATTCAGTACTTC. Protein product: CASSIDGDRGQNIQYF.

Concerning this clone itself: The CDR3 ends on some other residue instead of the conserved phenylalanine or tryptophan, so this is likely a read error. No DNA is shown, since the ends of the CDR3 on it are uncertain; the CDR3 is the one TCRdb lists. The chain couples TRBV7-2 to TRBJ1-2. The CDR3 totals 13 residues, both ends included. Germline values: CDR1 SGHTA, CDR2 FQGNSA. This CDR3 reads CASSFRDGGVLLR.

The V call is TRBV7-9, the J call TRBJ2-7; D is perhaps TRBD1 (6 bases). The CDR3 runs to 13 residues. The ends were cut back, 5 bases at V and 7 bases at J, with 15 bases in the middle. Germline V gives CDR1 SEHNR, CDR2 FQNEAQ (reference sequence). As DNA, the CDR3 is TGTGCCAGCAGCCTCCGGACAGAGGGAGAGCAGTACTTC. It codes for CASSLRTEGEQYF. The whole variable domain, filled in from reference TRBV7-9 and TRBJ2-7, reads DTGVSQNPRHKITKRGQNVTFRCDPISEHNRLYWYRQTLGQGPEFLTYFQNEAQLEKSRLLSDRFSAERPKGSFSTLEIQRTEQGDSAMYLCASSLRTEGEQYFGPGTRLTVT.

The chain links TRBV5-6 to TRBJ1-1, with a possible D match to TRBD1 (5 bases). The length of the CDR3 is 16 residues. Germline CDR1 and CDR2: SGHDT and YYEEEE. The V gene lost 0 bases and the J gene lost 4 bases, with 16 bases spanning the gap. The CDR3: CASSLVAGGLGTEAFF. The CDR3 DNA reads TGTGCCAGCAGCTTGGTAGCGGGGGGGTTGGGCACTGAAGCTTTCTTT.

V is TRBV29-1 and J is TRBJ2-3, with 8 bases aligning to TRBD2. This CDR3 is 12 amino acids long. After removal of 3 bases from V and 6 bases from J, the junction contained 2 bases not matched to a gene. Germline CDR1 and CDR2: SQVTM and ANQGSEA. CDR3 sequence (DNA): TGCAGCGTTGACCGACTAGCGGATACGCAGTATTTT. Translating it yields CSVDRLADTQYF.

The chain joins TRBV9 to TRBJ2-1; 9 bases are a match to TRBD2. The CDR3 is 15 residues long. CDR1 and CDR2 (germline): SGDLS, YYNGEE. V shed 5 bases, J shed 4 bases, and the junction held 7 bases outside the gene matches. The CDR3 protein is CASSDAGGTYNEQFF. The DNA for the CDR3 is TGTGCCAGCAGTGATGCGGGGGGGACGTACAATGAGCAGTTCTTC.

The chain combines TRBV30 with TRBJ1-1; maybe TRBD1 (6 bases). Germline CDR1 and CDR2: GTSNPN and SVGIG (reference sequence). V was cut by 0 bases and J by 6 bases, with 8 bases left in between. The CDR3 runs 12 residues. CDR3 loop: CAWSVGGPEAFF. CDR3 nucleotides: TGTGCCTGGAGTGTAGGGGGTCCTGAAGCTTTCTTT.

V is TRBV2 and J is TRBJ2-7; TRBD2 is a possible D gene (6 bases). Germline V gives CDR1 SNHLY, CDR2 FYNNEI. This CDR3 comprises 14 residues. The V end lost 3 bases, the J end lost 2 bases, and 11 bases lay between the germline ends. The CDR3 DNA sequence: TGTGCCAGCAGTGATAGCGGTTTGACCTACGAGCAGTACTTC. Amino acids: CASSDSGLTYEQYF. Full variable domain (rest looked up from reference TRBV2 and TRBJ2-7): EPEVTQTPSHQVTQMGQEVILRCVPISNHLYFYWYRQILGQKVEFLVSFYNNEISEKSEIFDDQFSVERPDGSNFTLKIRSTKLEDSAMYFCASSDSGLTYEQYFGPGTRLTVT.

V gene TRBV7-9 combines with J gene TRBJ2-7; 12 positions agree with TRBD2. This CDR3 spans 17 amino acids. Germline CDR1 SEHNR, CDR2 FQNEAQ (reference sequence). V shed 4 bases and J 3 bases; nucleotides not matched to a gene: 10. The CDR3 protein is CASSSDASGRALYEQYF. The CDR3 DNA sequence: TGTGCCAGCAGCTCAGACGCTAGCGGGAGGGCACTCTACGAGCAGTACTTC.

The table lists this clone with a few counts. This chain uses TRBV6-1 with TRBJ1-3, with D unclear. V gave up 7 bases and J gave up 2 bases, with 12 bases separating them. This CDR3 contains 14 residues. Germline V lookup: CDR1 MNHNS, CDR2 SASEGT. This CDR3 is CASILGVAGNTIYF. The CDR3 DNA reads as TGTGCCAGCATCCTCGGGGTGGCTGGAAACACCATATATTTT.

This clone was picked up one time. This sequence joins TRBV7-9 and TRBJ2-2; D gene ambiguous. V was clipped by 2 bases and J by 2 bases, with 6 bases between them. This CDR3 contains 14 residues. In germline, CDR1 is SEHNR, CDR2 FQNEAQ (reference sequence). In nucleotides, the CDR3 is TGTGCCAGCAGCTTACCCGACAACACCGGGGAGCTGTTTTTT. Translating gives CASSLPDNTGELFF.

The chain joins TRBV28 to TRBJ2-7, with 9 bases that match TRBD1. The V gene's germline CDR1 is MDHEN and CDR2 SYDVKM. CDR3 length: 14 amino acids. After removal of 6 bases from V and 9 bases from J, the junction contained 12 bases not matched to a gene. CDR3 in DNA: TGTGCCAGCAGAACCACCGGGACAGGGAAAGGGCAGTACTTC. Its protein is CASRTTGTGKGQYF. Supplemented by reference TRBV28 and TRBJ2-7, the full variable domain reads DVKVTQSSRYLVKRTGEKVFLECVQDMDHENMFWYRQDPGLGLRLIYFSYDVKMKEKGDIPEGYSVSREKKERFSLILESASTNQTSMYLCASRTTGTGKGQYFGPGTRLTVT.

The rearrangement uses TRBV27 and TRBJ2-2; TRBD1 aligns across 9 bases. The CDR3 is 15 amino acids. The V gene's germline CDR1 is MNHEY and CDR2 SMNVEV (reference sequence). The J segment lost 4 bases and the V segment lost 5 bases, leaving 5 bases of the junction unmatched. The CDR3 reads CASSTRTGATGELFF. The DNA of the CDR3 is TGTGCCAGCAGTACCAGGACAGGGGCCACCGGGGAGCTGTTTTTT.

This chain joins TRBV14 and TRBJ1-1; no clear D gene. The CDR3 is made up of 14 amino acids. Germline V gene data show CDR1 as SGHDN and CDR2 as FVKESK. V was cut by 3 bases and J by 1 base, with 9 bases left in between. CDR3 in amino acids: CASSQRTANTEAFF. DNA of the CDR3: TGTGCCAGCAGCCAGAGGACGGCGAACACTGAAGCTTTCTTT.

The chain employs TRBV2 and TRBJ1-1, with 7 bases aligning to TRBD1. Germline CDR1 reads SNHLY; CDR2 reads FYNNEI. The J segment lost 6 bases and the V segment lost 6 bases, leaving 16 bases of the junction unmatched. The CDR3 runs to 16 residues. The CDR3: CASRALLEGALAEAFF. The CDR3 nucleotides read TGTGCCAGCAGAGCACTCTTGGAGGGGGCGCTTGCTGAAGCTTTCTTT. Full variable domain (missing parts from reference TRBV2 and TRBJ1-1): EPEVTQTPSHQVTQMGQEVILRCVPISNHLYFYWYRQILGQKVEFLVSFYNNEISEKSEIFDDQFSVERPDGSNFTLKIRSTKLEDSAMYFCASRALLEGALAEAFFGQGTRLTVV.

The J gene is TRBJ2-3, the V gene TRBV6-5; D is undetermined. CDR1 and CDR2 (germline): MNHEY, SVGAGI. The V and J ends lost 6 bases and 0 bases respectively, with 10 bases between them. This CDR3 contains 14 residues. The CDR3 is CASRIQGSTDTQYF. CDR3 in DNA: TGTGCCAGCAGAATTCAAGGTAGCACAGATACGCAGTATTTT.

This clone was counted a single time. The V gene is TRBV5-1, the J gene TRBJ1-1, with no clear D. V gave up 4 bases and J gave up 0 bases, with 10 bases separating them. This CDR3 is 14 amino acids long. The germline V gene has CDR1 SGHRS and CDR2 YFSETQ. This CDR3 is CASSPGPMNTEAFF. The CDR3 nucleotides read TGCGCCAGCAGCCCAGGTCCCATGAACACTGAAGCTTTCTTT. Supplemented by reference TRBV5-1 and TRBJ1-1, the full variable domain reads KAGVTQTPRYLIKTRGQQVTLSCSPISGHRSVSWYQQTPGQGLQFLFEYFSETQRNKGNFPGRFSGRQFSNSRSEMNVSTLELGDSALYLCASSPGPMNTEAFFGQGTRLTVV.

This chain uses TRBV9 with TRBJ2-1; the D gene is possibly TRBD1 (6 bases). This CDR3 region has 14 residues. The V end lost 0 bases, the J end lost 6 bases, and 10 bases lay between the germline ends. Germline V gene data show CDR1 as SGDLS and CDR2 as YYNGEE. The CDR3 DNA is TGTGCCAGCAGCGTAGAGACAGGCCTCAATGAGCAGTTCTTC. Protein: CASSVETGLNEQFF.

The chain is built from TRBV19 and TRBJ2-1, with 8 positions matching TRBD1. The germline gives CDR1 LNHDA, CDR2 SQIVND (reference sequence). The length of the CDR3 is 14 residues. The V and J ends lost 6 bases and 5 bases, in that order; junction bases with no gene match: 6. CDR3 sequence: CASRYSDRDNEQFF. The CDR3 DNA is TGTGCCAGTAGGTACTCGGACAGGGACAATGAGCAGTTCTTC.

To note about this clone: Distinct nucleotide sequences in the sample also encode this CDR3. This chain uses TRBV4-2 with TRBJ2-1; TRBD2 matches 9 bases. The CDR3 totals 16 residues. With V trimmed by 0 bases and J by 4 bases, 4 bases remained unmatched. Looked up from germline, CDR1 is LGHNA and CDR2 is YNFKEQ. As DNA, the CDR3 is TGTGCCAGCAGCCAAGATGGGGCGGGAGGGTACAATGAGCAGTTCTTC. This sequence encodes CASSQDGAGGYNEQFF.

The chain is built from TRBV29-1 and TRBJ2-7; D is perhaps TRBD1 (5 bases). The CDR3 loop spans 12 amino acids. V was clipped by 3 bases and J by 4 bases, with 10 bases between them. Per germline, CDR1 SQVTM and CDR2 ANQGSEA. CDR3 in amino acids: CSVDKGKYEQYF. Here the CDR3 DNA reads TGCAGCGTTGACAAGGGGAAATACGAGCAGTACTTC.

The rearrangement links TRBV6-5 to TRBJ2-7; D is unclear. Trimming cost V 5 bases and J 5 bases, with 19 bases left between them. This CDR3 spans 15 amino acids. CDR1 MNHEY and CDR2 SVGAGI come from the germline V gene. CDR3: CASSISLLLIHEQYF. CDR3 sequence (DNA): TGTGCCAGCAGTATTTCCCTCTTATTAATCCACGAGCAGTACTTC.

The chain couples TRBV4-1 to TRBJ1-5; 7 positions match TRBD1. The J segment lost 12 bases and the V segment lost 1 base, leaving 6 bases of the junction unmatched. Germline assignment: CDR1 MGHRA and CDR2 YSYEKL. There are 13 residues in the CDR3. This CDR3 is CASSQAGGGRQHF. The CDR3 DNA reads as TGCGCCAGCAGCCAAGCAGGGGGAGGGCGCCAGCATTTT.

The chain carries TRBV7-9 and TRBJ1-2, with D hard to call. Between the trimmed V and J ends, which lost 1 base and 5 bases, there was a span of 11 bases. CDR1 and CDR2 from the germline V gene are SEHNR and FQNEAQ (reference sequence). The CDR3 is 14 amino acids. CDR3 coding DNA: TGTGCCAGCAGCTTAGTTGTGCCGGCTTATGGCTACACCTTC. It encodes CASSLVVPAYGYTF.